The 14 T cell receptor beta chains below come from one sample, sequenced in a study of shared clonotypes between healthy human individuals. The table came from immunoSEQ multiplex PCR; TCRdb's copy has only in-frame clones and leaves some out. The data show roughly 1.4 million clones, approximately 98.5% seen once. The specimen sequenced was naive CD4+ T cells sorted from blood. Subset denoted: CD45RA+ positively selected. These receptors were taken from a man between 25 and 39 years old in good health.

CDR3 DNA: TGTGCCATCCGGTCCACGGGCACCGGGGAGCTGTTTTTT. This codes for CAIRSTGTGELFF. The V gene is TRBV10-3, the J gene TRBJ2-2; D gene unclear. The CDR3 has 13 residues. Germline loops: CDR1 ENHRY, CDR2 SYGVKD. Trimming took 8 bases from V and 4 from J, leaving 11 bases between them.

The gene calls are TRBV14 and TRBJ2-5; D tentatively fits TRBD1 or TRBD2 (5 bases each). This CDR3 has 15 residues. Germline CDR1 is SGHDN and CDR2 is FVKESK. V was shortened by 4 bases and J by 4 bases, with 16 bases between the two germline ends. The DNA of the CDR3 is TGTGCCAGCAGCCCTAGGGACGTTCACCGAGAGACCCAGTACTTC. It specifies CASSPRDVHRETQYF.

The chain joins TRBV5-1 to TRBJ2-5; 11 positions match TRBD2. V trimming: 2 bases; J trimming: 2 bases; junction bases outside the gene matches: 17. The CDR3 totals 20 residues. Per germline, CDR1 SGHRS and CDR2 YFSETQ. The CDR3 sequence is CASSLMAFTSGRTFQETQYF. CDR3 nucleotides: TGCGCCAGCAGCTTAATGGCCTTCACTAGCGGGAGAACTTTTCAAGAGACCCAGTACTTC.

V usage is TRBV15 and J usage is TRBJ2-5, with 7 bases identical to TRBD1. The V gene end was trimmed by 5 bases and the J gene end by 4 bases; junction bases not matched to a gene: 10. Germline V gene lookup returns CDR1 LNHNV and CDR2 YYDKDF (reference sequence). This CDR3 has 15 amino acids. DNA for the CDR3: TGTGCCACCAGCTCATGGGACAGCGGAGGAGAGACCCAGTACTTC. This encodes CATSSWDSGGETQYF.

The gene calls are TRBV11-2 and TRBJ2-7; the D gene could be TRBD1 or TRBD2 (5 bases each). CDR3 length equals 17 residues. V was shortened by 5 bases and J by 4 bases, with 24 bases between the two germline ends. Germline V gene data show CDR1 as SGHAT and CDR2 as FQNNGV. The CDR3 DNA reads TGTGCCAGCAGCGCAATCACCAGGGTCGGGACGAATTACGAGCAGTACTTC. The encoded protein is CASSAITRVGTNYEQYF. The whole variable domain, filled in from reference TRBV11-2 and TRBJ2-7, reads EAGVAQSPRYKIIEKRQSVAFWCNPISGHATLYWYQQILGQGPKLLIQFQNNGVVDDSQLPKDRFSAERLKGVDSTLKIQPAKLEDSAVYLCASSAITRVGTNYEQYFGPGTRLTVT.

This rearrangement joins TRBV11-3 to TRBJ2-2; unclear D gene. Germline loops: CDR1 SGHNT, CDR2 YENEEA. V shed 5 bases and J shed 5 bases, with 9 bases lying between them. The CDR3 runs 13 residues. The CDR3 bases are TGTGCCAGCAGCCCAAGTTCAACCGGGGAGCTGTTTTTT. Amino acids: CASSPSSTGELFF.

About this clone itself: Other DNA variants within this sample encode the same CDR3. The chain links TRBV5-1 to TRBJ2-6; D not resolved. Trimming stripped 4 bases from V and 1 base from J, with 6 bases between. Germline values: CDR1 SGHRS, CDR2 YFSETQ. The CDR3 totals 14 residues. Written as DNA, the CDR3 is TGCGCCAGCAGCCCCTTGTCTGGGGCCAACGTCCTGACTTTC. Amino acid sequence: CASSPLSGANVLTF.

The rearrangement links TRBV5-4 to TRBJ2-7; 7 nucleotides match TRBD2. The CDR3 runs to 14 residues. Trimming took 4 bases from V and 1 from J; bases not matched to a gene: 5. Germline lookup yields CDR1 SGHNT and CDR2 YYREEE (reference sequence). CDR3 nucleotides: TGTGCCAGCAGCCCGGGAGGTCCTTCCTACGAGCAGTACTTC. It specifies CASSPGGPSYEQYF.

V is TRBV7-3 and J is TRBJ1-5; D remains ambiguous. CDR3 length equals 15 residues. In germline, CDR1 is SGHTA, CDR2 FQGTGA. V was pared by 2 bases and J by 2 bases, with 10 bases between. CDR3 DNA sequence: TGTGCCAGCAGCTTAGCCATTGGGGGCAATCAGCCCCAGCATTTT. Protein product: CASSLAIGGNQPQHF.

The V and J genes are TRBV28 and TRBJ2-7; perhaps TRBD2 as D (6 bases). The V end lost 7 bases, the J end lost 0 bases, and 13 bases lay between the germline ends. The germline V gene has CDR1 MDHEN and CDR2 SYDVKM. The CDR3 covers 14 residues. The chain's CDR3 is CASIRRGPSYEQYF. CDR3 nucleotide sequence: TGTGCCAGCATTCGGAGGGGCCCCTCCTACGAGCAGTACTTC.

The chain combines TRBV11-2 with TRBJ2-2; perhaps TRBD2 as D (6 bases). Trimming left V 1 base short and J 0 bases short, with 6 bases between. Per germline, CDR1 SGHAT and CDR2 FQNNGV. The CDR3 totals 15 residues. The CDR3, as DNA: TGTGCCAGCAGCTTAGCGGGGGCGAACACCGGGGAGCTGTTTTTT. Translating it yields CASSLAGANTGELFF.

The CDR3 nucleotides read TGTGCCAGCAGCCCCCGCAACTATGGCTACACCTTC. It codes for CASSPRNYGYTF. This chain uses TRBV28 with TRBJ1-2, with D hard to call. The CDR3 covers 12 residues. Germline CDR1 MDHEN, CDR2 SYDVKM. V dropped 6 bases and J dropped 2 bases, with 7 bases sitting between them.

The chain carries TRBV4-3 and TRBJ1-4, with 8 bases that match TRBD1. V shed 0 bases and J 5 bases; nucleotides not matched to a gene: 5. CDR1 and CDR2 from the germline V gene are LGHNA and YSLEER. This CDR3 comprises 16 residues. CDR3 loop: CASSQDGRQGNEKLFF. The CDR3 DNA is TGCGCCAGCAGCCAAGATGGGAGACAGGGGAATGAAAAACTGTTTTTT.

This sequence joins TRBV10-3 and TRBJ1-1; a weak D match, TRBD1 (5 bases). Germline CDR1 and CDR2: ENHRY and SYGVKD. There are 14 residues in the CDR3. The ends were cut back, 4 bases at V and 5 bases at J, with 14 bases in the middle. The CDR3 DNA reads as TGTGCCATCAGTGCACGGGACGGGGGGACTGAAGCTTTCTTT. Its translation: CAISARDGGTEAFF.